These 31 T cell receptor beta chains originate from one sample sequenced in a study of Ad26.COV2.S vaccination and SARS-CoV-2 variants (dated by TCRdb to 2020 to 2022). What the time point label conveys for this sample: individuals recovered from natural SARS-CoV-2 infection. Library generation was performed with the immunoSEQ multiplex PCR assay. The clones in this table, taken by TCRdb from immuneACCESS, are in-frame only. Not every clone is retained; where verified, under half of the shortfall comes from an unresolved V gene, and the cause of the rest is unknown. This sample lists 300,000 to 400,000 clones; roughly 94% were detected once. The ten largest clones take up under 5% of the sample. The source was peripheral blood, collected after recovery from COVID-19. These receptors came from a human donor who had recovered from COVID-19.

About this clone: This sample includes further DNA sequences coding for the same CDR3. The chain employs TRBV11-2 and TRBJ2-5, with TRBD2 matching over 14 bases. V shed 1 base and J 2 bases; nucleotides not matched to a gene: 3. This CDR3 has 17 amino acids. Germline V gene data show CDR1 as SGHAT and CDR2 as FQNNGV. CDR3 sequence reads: CASSLGRTSGGQETQYF. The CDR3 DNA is TGTGCCAGCAGCTTAGGCAGGACTAGCGGGGGGCAAGAGACCCAGTACTTC.

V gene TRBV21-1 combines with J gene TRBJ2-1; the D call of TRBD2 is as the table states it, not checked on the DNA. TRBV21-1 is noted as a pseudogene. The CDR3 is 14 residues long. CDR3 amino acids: CASRVGLAGGEQFF. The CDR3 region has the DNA TGTGCCAGCAGAGTGGGACTAGCGGGGGGCGAGCAGTTCTTC.

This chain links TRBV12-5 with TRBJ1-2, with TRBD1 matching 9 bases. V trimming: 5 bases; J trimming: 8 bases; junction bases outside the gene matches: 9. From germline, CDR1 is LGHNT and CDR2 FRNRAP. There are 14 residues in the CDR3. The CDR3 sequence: CASGPGTGSQGYTF. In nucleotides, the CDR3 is TGTGCTAGTGGTCCCGGGACAGGGTCGCAGGGCTACACCTTC.

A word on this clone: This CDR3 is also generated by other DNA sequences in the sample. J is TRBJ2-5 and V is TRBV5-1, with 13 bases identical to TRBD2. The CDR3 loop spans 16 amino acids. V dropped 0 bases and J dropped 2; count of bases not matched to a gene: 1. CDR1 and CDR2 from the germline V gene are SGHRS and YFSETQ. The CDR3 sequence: CASSLGLAGGQETQYF. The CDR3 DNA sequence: TGCGCCAGCAGCTTGGGACTAGCGGGAGGACAAGAGACCCAGTACTTC.

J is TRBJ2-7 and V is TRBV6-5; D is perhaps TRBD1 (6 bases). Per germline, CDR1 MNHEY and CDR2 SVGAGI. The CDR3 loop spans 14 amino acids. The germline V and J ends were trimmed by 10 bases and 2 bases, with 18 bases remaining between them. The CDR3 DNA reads TGTGCCACTACAATACGAACAGGGACCTACGAGCAGTACTTC. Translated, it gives CATTIRTGTYEQYF.

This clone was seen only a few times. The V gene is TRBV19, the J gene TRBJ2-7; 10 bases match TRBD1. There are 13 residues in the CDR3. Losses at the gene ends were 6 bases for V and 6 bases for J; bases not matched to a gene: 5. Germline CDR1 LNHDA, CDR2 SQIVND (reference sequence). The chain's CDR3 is CASRGTGVGEQYF. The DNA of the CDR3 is TGTGCCAGTAGAGGGACAGGGGTGGGCGAGCAGTACTTC.

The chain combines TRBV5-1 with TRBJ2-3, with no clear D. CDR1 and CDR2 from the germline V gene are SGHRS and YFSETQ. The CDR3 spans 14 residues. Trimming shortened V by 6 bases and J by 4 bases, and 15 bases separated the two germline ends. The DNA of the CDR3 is TGCGCCAGCACTCCGGATCGTTATCCAGATACGCAGTATTTT. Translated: CASTPDRYPDTQYF.

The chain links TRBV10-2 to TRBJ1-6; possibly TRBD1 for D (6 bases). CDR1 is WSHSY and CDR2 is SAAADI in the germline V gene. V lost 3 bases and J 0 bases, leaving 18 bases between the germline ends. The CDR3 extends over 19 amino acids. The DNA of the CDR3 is TGCGCCAGCAGTGACTCGAGGGGGGGGTCGAGCTCCTATAATTCACCCCTCCACTTT. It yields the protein CASSDSRGGSSSYNSPLHF.

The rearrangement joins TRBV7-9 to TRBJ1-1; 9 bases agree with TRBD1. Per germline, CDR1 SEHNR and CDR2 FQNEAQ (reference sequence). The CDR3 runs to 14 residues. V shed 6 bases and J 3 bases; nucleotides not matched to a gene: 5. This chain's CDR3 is CASRGQGWDTEAFF. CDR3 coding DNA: TGTGCCAGCAGAGGACAGGGGTGGGACACTGAAGCTTTCTTT.

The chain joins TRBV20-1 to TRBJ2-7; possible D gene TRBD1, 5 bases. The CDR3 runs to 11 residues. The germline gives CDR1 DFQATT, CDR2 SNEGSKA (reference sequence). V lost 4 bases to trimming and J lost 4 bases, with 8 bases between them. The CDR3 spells CSAKQVYEQYF. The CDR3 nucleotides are TGCAGTGCTAAACAGGTTTACGAGCAGTACTTC.

The CDR3 loop reads CATSSLRGSDGNTIYF. The CDR3 DNA sequence: TGTGCCACCAGCAGCCTCAGGGGATCGGACGGAAACACCATATATTTT. The rearrangement links TRBV15 to TRBJ1-3; D might be TRBD1 (6 bases). The CDR3 consists of 16 residues. Germline values: CDR1 LNHNV, CDR2 YYDKDF (reference sequence). The V gene lost 3 bases and the J gene lost 4 bases, with 16 bases spanning the gap. The variable domain in full, with the rest retrieved from reference TRBV15 and TRBJ1-3, is DAMVIQNPRYQVTQFGKPVTLSCSQTLNHNVMYWYQQKSSQAPKLLFHYYDKDFNNEADTPDNFQSRRPNTSFCFLDIRSPGLGDTAMYLCATSSLRGSDGNTIYFGEGSWLTVV.

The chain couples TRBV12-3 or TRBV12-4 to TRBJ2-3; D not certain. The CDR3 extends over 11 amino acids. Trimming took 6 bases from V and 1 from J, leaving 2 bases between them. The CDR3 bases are TGTGCCAGCAGCCGCACAGATACGCAGTATTTT. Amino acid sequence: CASSRTDTQYF.

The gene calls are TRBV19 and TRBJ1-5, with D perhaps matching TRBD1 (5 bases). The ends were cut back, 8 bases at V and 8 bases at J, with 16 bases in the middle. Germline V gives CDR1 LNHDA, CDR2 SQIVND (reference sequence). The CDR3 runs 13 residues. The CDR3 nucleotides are TGTGCCAGTCTGGGGACGAACCTCGAGCCCCAGCATTTT. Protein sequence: CASLGTNLEPQHF.

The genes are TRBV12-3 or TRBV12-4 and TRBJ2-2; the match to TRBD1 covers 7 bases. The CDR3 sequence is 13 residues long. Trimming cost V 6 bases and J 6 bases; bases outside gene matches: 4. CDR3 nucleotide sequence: TGTGCCAGCAGCCAAACAGGGGCCGGGGAGCTGTTTTTT. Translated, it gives CASSQTGAGELFF.

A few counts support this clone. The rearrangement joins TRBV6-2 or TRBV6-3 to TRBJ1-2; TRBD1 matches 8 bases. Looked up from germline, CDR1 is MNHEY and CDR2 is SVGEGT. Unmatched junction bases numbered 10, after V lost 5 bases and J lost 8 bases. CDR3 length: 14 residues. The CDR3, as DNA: TGTGCCAGCAGTCCGGGACAGGCCTCACGGGGCTACACCTTC. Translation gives CASSPGQASRGYTF.

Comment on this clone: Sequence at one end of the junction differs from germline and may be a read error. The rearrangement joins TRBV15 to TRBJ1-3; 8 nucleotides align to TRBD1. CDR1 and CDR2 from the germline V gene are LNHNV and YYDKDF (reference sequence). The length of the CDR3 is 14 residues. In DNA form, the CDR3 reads TGTGCCACCAGCAGGGACAGGGTTGGAGACACCATATATTTT. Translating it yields CATSRDRVGDTIYF.

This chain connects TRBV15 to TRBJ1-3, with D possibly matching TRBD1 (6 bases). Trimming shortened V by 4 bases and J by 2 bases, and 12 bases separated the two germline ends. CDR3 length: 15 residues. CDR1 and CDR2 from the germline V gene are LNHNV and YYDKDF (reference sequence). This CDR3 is CATSTPTGTGNTIYF. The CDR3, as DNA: TGTGCCACCAGCACACCCACAGGGACTGGAAACACCATATATTTT.

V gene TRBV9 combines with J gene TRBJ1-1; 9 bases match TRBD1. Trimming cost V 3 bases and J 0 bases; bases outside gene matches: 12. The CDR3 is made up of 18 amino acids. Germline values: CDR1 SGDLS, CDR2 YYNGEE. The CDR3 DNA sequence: TGTGCCAGCAGCGAACCCGCCTTCCGGGACAGGGTGAACACTGAAGCTTTCTTT. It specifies CASSEPAFRDRVNTEAFF.

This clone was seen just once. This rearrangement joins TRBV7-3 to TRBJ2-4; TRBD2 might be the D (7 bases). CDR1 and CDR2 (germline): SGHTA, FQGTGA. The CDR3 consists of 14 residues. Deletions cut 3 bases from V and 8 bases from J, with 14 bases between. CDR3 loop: CASSFGGGGDIQYF. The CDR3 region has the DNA TGTGCCAGCAGCTTTGGCGGGGGCGGGGACATTCAGTACTTC.

The CDR3 protein is CASSPGTPPTQYF. The CDR3 DNA sequence: TGTGCCAGCAGCCCGGGGACCCCTCCGACCCAGTACTTC. The chain recombines TRBV7-2 with TRBJ2-5, with D perhaps TRBD1 or TRBD2 (5 bases each). Trimming shortened V by 5 bases and J by 7 bases, and 14 bases separated the two germline ends. Germline CDR1 and CDR2: SGHTA and FQGNSA. This CDR3 has 13 amino acids. The whole variable domain, remainder taken from reference TRBV7-2 and TRBJ2-5, is GAGVSQSPSNKVTEKGKDVELRCDPISGHTALYWYRQSLGQGLEFLIYFQGNSAPDKSGLPSDRFSAERTGGSVSTLTIQRTQQEDSAVYLCASSPGTPPTQYFGPGTRLLVL.

The chain's CDR3 is CASVSTDTQYF. The CDR3 bases are TGTGCCAGCGTTAGCACAGATACGCAGTATTTT. The rearrangement uses TRBV5-5 and TRBJ2-3; unclear D gene. Trimming stripped 7 bases from V and 0 bases from J, with 3 bases between. Germline V lookup: CDR1 SGHKS, CDR2 YYEKEE (reference sequence). The CDR3 spans 11 residues.

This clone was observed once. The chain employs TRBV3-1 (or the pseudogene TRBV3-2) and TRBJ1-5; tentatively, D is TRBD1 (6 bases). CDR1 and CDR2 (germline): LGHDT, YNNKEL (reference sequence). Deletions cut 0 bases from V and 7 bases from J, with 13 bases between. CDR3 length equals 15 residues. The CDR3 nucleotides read TGTGCCAGCAGCCAAGAAGGGGGAAGAACGCAGCCCCAGCATTTT. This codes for CASSQEGGRTQPQHF.

CDR3 amino acids: CASSLDGTAGRGYTF. CDR3 coding DNA: TGCGCCAGCAGCTTGGACGGGACTGCCGGGAGAGGCTACACCTTC. The chain recombines TRBV5-1 with TRBJ1-2, with D perhaps TRBD1 (5 bases). From germline, CDR1 is SGHRS and CDR2 YFSETQ. This CDR3 has 15 amino acids. V was pared by 0 bases and J by 8 bases, with 17 bases between.

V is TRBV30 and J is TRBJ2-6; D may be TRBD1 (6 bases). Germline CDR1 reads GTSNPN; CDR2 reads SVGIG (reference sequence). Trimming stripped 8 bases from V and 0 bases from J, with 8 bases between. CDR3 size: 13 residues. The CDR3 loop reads CARTVSGANVLTF. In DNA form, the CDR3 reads TGTGCCCGGACAGTCTCTGGGGCCAACGTCCTGACTTTC. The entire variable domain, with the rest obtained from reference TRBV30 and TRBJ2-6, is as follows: SQTIHQWPATLVQPVGSPLSLECTVEGTSNPNLYWYRQAAGRGLQLLFYSVGIGQISSEVPQNLSASRPQDRQFILSSKKLLLSDSGFYLCARTVSGANVLTFGAGSRLTVL.

CDR3 region: CASSLDGWPMNTGELFF. In nucleotides, the CDR3 is TGTGCCAGCAGCTTGGATGGGTGGCCGATGAACACCGGGGAGCTGTTTTTT. J is TRBJ2-2 and V is TRBV5-6; no firm D call. Germline assignment: CDR1 SGHDT and CDR2 YYEEEE. This CDR3 comprises 17 residues. Trimming cost V 0 bases and J 1 base, with 13 bases left between them.

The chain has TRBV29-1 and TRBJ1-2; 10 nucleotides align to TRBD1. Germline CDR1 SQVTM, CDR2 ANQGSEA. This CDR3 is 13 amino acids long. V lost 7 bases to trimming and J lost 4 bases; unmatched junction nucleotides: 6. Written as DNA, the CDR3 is TGCAGCGGGGAGACAGGGGGCAGCTATGGCTACACCTTC. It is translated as CSGETGGSYGYTF.

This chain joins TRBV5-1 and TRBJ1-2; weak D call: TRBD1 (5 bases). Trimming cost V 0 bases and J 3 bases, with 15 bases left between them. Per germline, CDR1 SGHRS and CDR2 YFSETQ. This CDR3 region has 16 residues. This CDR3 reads CASSLASGPLDYGYTF. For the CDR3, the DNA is TGCGCCAGCAGCTTGGCCTCAGGGCCTCTAGACTATGGCTACACCTTC.

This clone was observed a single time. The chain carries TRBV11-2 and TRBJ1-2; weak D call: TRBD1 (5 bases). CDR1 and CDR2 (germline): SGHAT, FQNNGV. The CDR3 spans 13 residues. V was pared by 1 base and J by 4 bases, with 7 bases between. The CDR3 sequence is CASSLGTSYGYTF. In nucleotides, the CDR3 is TGTGCCAGCAGCTTAGGGACAAGCTATGGCTACACCTTC.

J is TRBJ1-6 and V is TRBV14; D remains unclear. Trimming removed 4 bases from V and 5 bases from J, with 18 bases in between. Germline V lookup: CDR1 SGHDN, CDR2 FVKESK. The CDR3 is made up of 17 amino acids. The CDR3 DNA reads TGTGCCAGCAGCCGTGGAGGGCGCCTTTCCCATAATTCACCCCTCCACTTT. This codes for CASSRGGRLSHNSPLHF. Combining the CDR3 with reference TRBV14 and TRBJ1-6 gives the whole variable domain EAGVTQFPSHSVIEKGQTVTLRCDPISGHDNLYWYRRVMGKEIKFLLHFVKESKQDESGMPNNRFLAERTGGTYSTLKVQPAELEDSGVYFCASSRGGRLSHNSPLHFGNGTRLTVT.

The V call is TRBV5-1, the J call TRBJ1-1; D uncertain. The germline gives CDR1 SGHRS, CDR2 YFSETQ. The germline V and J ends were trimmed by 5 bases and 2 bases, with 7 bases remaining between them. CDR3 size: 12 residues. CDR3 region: CASSLSNTEAFF. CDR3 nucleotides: TGCGCCAGCAGTCTCAGTAACACTGAAGCTTTCTTT.

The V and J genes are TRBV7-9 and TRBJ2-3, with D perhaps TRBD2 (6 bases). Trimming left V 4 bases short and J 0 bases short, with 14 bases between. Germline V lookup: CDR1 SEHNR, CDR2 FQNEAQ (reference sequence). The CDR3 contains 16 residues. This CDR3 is CASSSPWRASTDTQYF. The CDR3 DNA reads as TGTGCCAGCAGCTCCCCGTGGAGGGCAAGCACAGATACGCAGTATTTT.